The next 20 T cell receptor beta chains were all read from a single sample in a study of CD4 T cells in relation to SARS-CoV-2 and coronaviruses. For these TCRs, the target antigens are not known. Clones were sequenced by immunoSEQ multiplex PCR, and TCRdb holds only the in-frame ones, with some missing. The data contain 9,500 to 12,000 clones, less than 80% of them singletons. The unexposed donors gave CD4+ T cells in about 2010-2019, prior to COVID-19. Isolation of CD4+ T cells took place after about eleven days in culture. The sequencing input was CD4+ T cells from PBMCs, cultured in vitro. The receptors shown here come from a human donor in good health.

The chain is built from TRBV6-4 and TRBJ2-7; TRBD2 matches 7 bases. Germline V gene lookup returns CDR1 MRHNA and CDR2 SNTAGT. This CDR3 is 15 amino acids long. V shed 8 bases, J shed 1 base, and the junction held 11 bases outside the gene matches. The CDR3 DNA sequence: TGTGCCAGCTACCGGATGGGGAGGGCGTCCTACGAGCAGTACTTC. This encodes CASYRMGRASYEQYF.

This chain links TRBV4-3 with TRBJ1-2; unclear D gene. This CDR3 spans 13 amino acids. The germline gives CDR1 LGHNA, CDR2 YSLEER. Trimming pared 4 bases from V and 11 bases from J, leaving 17 bases between. CDR3 sequence: CASSPQRDGFYTF. In nucleotides, the CDR3 is TGCGCCAGCAGCCCCCAGAGGGATGGATTTTACACCTTC.

This clone has a handful of counts. The V gene is TRBV4-3, the J gene TRBJ1-3, with D unclear. Per the germline V gene, CDR1 is LGHNA and CDR2 is YSLEER. The V and J ends lost 0 bases and 4 bases respectively, with 16 bases between them. The CDR3 extends over 17 amino acids. In nucleotides, the CDR3 is TGCGCCAGCAGCCAAGATCAGATACAGCGAGGAGGAAACACCATATATTTT. The encoded protein is CASSQDQIQRGGNTIYF.

The rearrangement joins TRBV6-4 to TRBJ1-5; a possible D gene is TRBD1 (6 bases). Per germline, CDR1 MRHNA and CDR2 SNTAGT. This CDR3 is 13 amino acids long. V shed 3 bases and J shed 4 bases, with 7 bases lying between them. DNA of the CDR3: TGTGCCAGCAGTGAAACAGGGAATCAGCCCCAGCATTTT. It yields the protein CASSETGNQPQHF.

This clone has just a few counts. This rearrangement joins TRBV7-2 to TRBJ1-5; maybe TRBD1 (5 bases). The V end lost 4 bases, the J end lost 6 bases, and 13 bases lay between the germline ends. Germline V lookup: CDR1 SGHTA, CDR2 FQGNSA. This CDR3 comprises 14 residues. The CDR3 is CASSSAGTPQPQHF. The CDR3 region has the DNA TGTGCCAGCAGCTCCGCGGGGACCCCTCAGCCCCAGCATTTT.

The CDR3, as DNA: TGTGCCAGTAGTTATGCGGGAGGGCCAGATGAGCAGTTCTTC. This sequence encodes CASSYAGGPDEQFF. The chain combines TRBV19 with TRBJ2-1; 9 nucleotides agree with TRBD2. The CDR3 loop spans 14 amino acids. Germline CDR1 reads LNHDA; CDR2 reads SQIVND (reference sequence). V lost 5 bases and J lost 8; bases outside the gene matches: 7.

This chain joins TRBV19 and TRBJ1-2; 7 bases line up with TRBD1. Germline V CDR1 and CDR2: LNHDA, SQIVND (reference sequence). The CDR3 is 14 amino acids. Germline trimming cut 4 bases from V and 4 bases from J; bases unmatched to any gene: 6. As DNA, the CDR3 is TGTGCCAGTAGTAAAGACAGGGAATTCTATGGCTACACCTTC. Its protein is CASSKDREFYGYTF. The entire variable domain, with the rest obtained from reference TRBV19 and TRBJ1-2, is as follows: DGGITQSPKYLFRKEGQNVTLSCEQNLNHDAMYWYRQDPGQGLRLIYYSQIVNDFQKGDIAEGYSVSREKKESFPLTVTSAQKNPTAFYLCASSKDREFYGYTFGSGTRLTVV.

The rearrangement links TRBV7-2 to TRBJ1-2, with a possible D match to TRBD1 (6 bases). The CDR3 loop spans 16 amino acids. The germline V and J ends were trimmed by 4 bases and 0 bases, with 15 bases remaining between them. Germline lookup yields CDR1 SGHTA and CDR2 FQGNSA. This CDR3 reads CASSSSEGGTNYGYTF. CDR3 DNA sequence: TGTGCCAGCAGCTCCTCGGAGGGGGGAACTAACTATGGCTACACCTTC.

The J gene is TRBJ1-1, the V gene TRBV18; 8 nucleotides match TRBD1. This CDR3 is built from 18 residues. With 2 bases clipped from V and 5 bases from J, the junction kept 16 bases outside the gene matches. Germline CDR1 KGHSH, CDR2 LQKENI. CDR3 bases: TGTGCCAGCTCACCATTCCCCCGGCCAGGGGGCGAATGGACTGAAGCTTTCTTT. Translation gives CASSPFPRPGGEWTEAFF.

On this clone itself: An end of the junction does not agree with germline; a read error may underlie this. The CDR3 DNA reads as TGTGCCAGTACTATAGTACGAGGCACTGAAGCTTTCTTT. It codes for CASTIVRGTEAFF. The V gene is TRBV19, the J gene TRBJ1-1, with unresolved D. This CDR3 is built from 13 residues. Germline CDR1 LNHDA, CDR2 SQIVND (reference sequence).

This clone was seen only once. J is TRBJ2-5 and V is TRBV19; tentative D call: TRBD1 (5 bases). The germline CDR1 and CDR2 sequences are LNHDA and SQIVND (reference sequence). Trimming stripped 3 bases from V and 4 bases from J, with 15 bases between. This CDR3 region has 15 residues. The CDR3 bases are TGTGCCAGTAGTATGGGGCAGTCCCCTACAGAGACCCAGTACTTC. Protein sequence: CASSMGQSPTETQYF.

This chain connects TRBV5-1 to TRBJ2-7; 9 nucleotides align to TRBD1. V dropped 0 bases and J dropped 2; count of bases not matched to a gene: 0. The CDR3 extends over 14 amino acids. The V gene's germline CDR1 is SGHRS and CDR2 YFSETQ. As DNA, the CDR3 is TGCGCCAGCAGCTTGGGACAGGGGGCCTACGAGCAGTACTTC. The encoded protein is CASSLGQGAYEQYF. The full variable domain, completed using reference TRBV5-1 and TRBJ2-7, is KAGVTQTPRYLIKTRGQQVTLSCSPISGHRSVSWYQQTPGQGLQFLFEYFSETQRNKGNFPGRFSGRQFSNSRSEMNVSTLELGDSALYLCASSLGQGAYEQYFGPGTRLTVT.

The chain is built from TRBV3-1 (or the pseudogene TRBV3-2) and TRBJ1-3; unclear D gene. This CDR3 region has 14 residues. Germline V gene lookup returns CDR1 LGHDT and CDR2 YNNKEL (reference sequence). Trimming took 3 bases from V and 2 from J, leaving 8 bases between them. DNA of the CDR3: TGTGCCAGCAGCCAGGGAAGACCTGGAAACACCATATATTTT. Translating gives CASSQGRPGNTIYF.

V and J are TRBV27 and TRBJ1-1; tentatively, D is TRBD1 (6 bases). The CDR3 sequence is 15 residues long. V was clipped by 5 bases and J by 5 bases, with 18 bases between them. Germline V gene sequence: CDR1 MNHEY, CDR2 SMNVEV (reference sequence). CDR3 bases: TGTGCCAGCAGTCCCTCACGGGGGGGCGGAACTGAAGCTTTCTTT. Translating gives CASSPSRGGGTEAFF.

This chain connects TRBV10-1 to TRBJ2-1; D possibly corresponds to TRBD1 (5 bases). This CDR3 is 14 amino acids long. The ends were cut back, 2 bases at V and 1 base at J, with 6 bases in the middle. Germline V gives CDR1 WNHNN, CDR2 SYGVQD (reference sequence). In DNA form, the CDR3 reads TGCGCCAGCAGTGAGGGACAATCCTACAATGAGCAGTTCTTC. Translation: CASSEGQSYNEQFF.

This chain joins TRBV5-4 and TRBJ2-3, with TRBD2 matching 16 bases. Germline lookup yields CDR1 SGHNT and CDR2 YYREEE (reference sequence). CDR3 length: 17 amino acids. V shed 4 bases and J 2 bases; nucleotides not matched to a gene: 4. CDR3 coding DNA: TGTGCCAGCAGCCAAGGGACTAGCGGGGGGGTCACAGATACGCAGTATTTT. Translated: CASSQGTSGGVTDTQYF.

The chain links TRBV30 to TRBJ2-2; D unresolved. The V end was cut by 0 bases, the J end by 6 bases, with 5 bases between. This CDR3 contains 12 residues. Germline CDR1 reads GTSNPN; CDR2 reads SVGIG (reference sequence). This CDR3 reads CAWSVGSGELFF. The CDR3 DNA follows: TGTGCCTGGAGTGTGGGGTCCGGGGAGCTGTTTTTT.

The chain uses TRBV6-5 and TRBJ2-7; D may be TRBD2 (5 bases). CDR1 and CDR2 (germline): MNHEY, SVGAGI. Trimming left V 8 bases short and J 3 bases short, with 17 bases between. The CDR3 spans 14 residues. The CDR3 DNA sequence: TGTGCCAGCTCGGCCGGACTCTACATCTACGAGCAGTACTTC. The encoded protein is CASSAGLYIYEQYF.

The chain links TRBV5-1 to TRBJ2-7, with TRBD2 as a possible D gene (5 bases). Trimming left V 2 bases short and J 4 bases short, with 10 bases between. The CDR3 extends over 13 amino acids. Germline V gene data show CDR1 as SGHRS and CDR2 as YFSETQ. The CDR3 DNA reads as TGCGCCAGCAGCTTCGAGGGTAGGTACGAGCAGTACTTC. Translation gives CASSFEGRYEQYF. Together with reference TRBV5-1 and TRBJ2-7, the CDR3 gives the full variable domain: KAGVTQTPRYLIKTRGQQVTLSCSPISGHRSVSWYQQTPGQGLQFLFEYFSETQRNKGNFPGRFSGRQFSNSRSEMNVSTLELGDSALYLCASSFEGRYEQYFGPGTRLTVT.

V gene TRBV5-5 combines with J gene TRBJ2-1; 8 bases agree with TRBD2. This CDR3 region has 16 residues. Germline CDR1 reads SGHKS; CDR2 reads YYEKEE (reference sequence). The V segment lost 1 base and the J segment 4 bases; nucleotides outside the gene matches: 7. CDR3 nucleotide sequence: TGTGCCAGCAGCTTGATTTCGGGAGGGTATTACAATGAGCAGTTCTTC. This encodes CASSLISGGYYNEQFF. Drawing the rest from reference TRBV5-5 and TRBJ2-1, the complete variable domain is DAGVTQSPTHLIKTRGQQVTLRCSPISGHKSVSWYQQVLGQGPQFIFQYYEKEERGRGNFPDRFSARQFPNYSSELNVNALLLGDSALYLCASSLISGGYYNEQFFGPGTRLTVL.